The next 2 T cell receptor beta chains were all read from a single sample in a study of T cell responses to AZD1222 COVID-19 vaccine. Using immunoSEQ multiplex PCR, the repertoire was profiled, and TCRdb retains in-frame clones only, with some absent. Of some 150,000 clones listed, more than 90% are singletons. The sample consisted of peripheral blood, taken on day 0 of AZD1222 vaccination. These receptors all stem from an adult in good health.

The chain uses TRBV19 and TRBJ1-5, with 9 bases aligning to TRBD1. V lost 5 bases and J lost 7; bases outside the gene matches: 12. This CDR3 is 16 amino acids long. Germline V gene data show CDR1 as LNHDA and CDR2 as SQIVND (reference sequence). The CDR3 nucleotides read TGTGCCAGTAGTCAGGACAGGGGAGGTAATCGGCAGCCCCAGCATTTT. It translates to CASSQDRGGNRQPQHF. The variable domain in full, with the rest retrieved from reference TRBV19 and TRBJ1-5, is DGGITQSPKYLFRKEGQNVTLSCEQNLNHDAMYWYRQDPGQGLRLIYYSQIVNDFQKGDIAEGYSVSREKKESFPLTVTSAQKNPTAFYLCASSQDRGGNRQPQHFGDGTRLSIL.

The chain combines TRBV19 with TRBJ1-1, with D maybe TRBD1 (5 bases). The CDR3 has 14 amino acids. Between the trimmed V and J ends, which lost 3 bases and 0 bases, there was a span of 8 bases. The germline gives CDR1 LNHDA, CDR2 SQIVND (reference sequence). CDR3 residues: CASSIPGVNTEAFF. The CDR3 DNA reads as TGTGCCAGTAGTATTCCGGGGGTGAACACTGAAGCTTTCTTT.